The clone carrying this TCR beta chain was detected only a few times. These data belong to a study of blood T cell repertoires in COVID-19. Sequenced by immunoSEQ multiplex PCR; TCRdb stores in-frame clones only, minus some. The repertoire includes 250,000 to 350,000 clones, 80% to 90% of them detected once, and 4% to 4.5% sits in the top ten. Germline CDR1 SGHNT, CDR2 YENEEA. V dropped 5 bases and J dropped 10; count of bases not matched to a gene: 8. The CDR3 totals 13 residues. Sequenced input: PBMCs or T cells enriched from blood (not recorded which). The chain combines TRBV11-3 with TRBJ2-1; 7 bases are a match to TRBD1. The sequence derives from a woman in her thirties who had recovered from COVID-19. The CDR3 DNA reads TGTGCCAGCAGCCCGACAGGGTCGATGGAGCAGTTCTTC. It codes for CASSPTGSMEQFF. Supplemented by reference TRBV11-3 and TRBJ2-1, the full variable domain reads EAGVVQSPRYKIIEKKQPVAFWCNPISGHNTLYWYLQNLGQGPELLIRYENEEAVDDSQLPKDRFSAERLKGVDSTLKIQPAELGDSAVYLCASSPTGSMEQFFGPGTRLTVL.